This note documents a single T cell receptor beta chain sequence. The data stem from a study of blood T cell repertoires in COVID-19. In the study overall: From T cells, B-cell-depleted T cells, or PBMCs came the material, which was cDNA or gDNA.

In the original processing: Amplified reference gene primers provided the basis for estimating nucleated cell counts. Sequenced by immunoSEQ multiplex PCR; TCRdb stores in-frame clones only, minus some. The V and J calls and clone size come from that table; D and trimming were worked out from the DNA. This sample carries fewer than 85,000 clones, about 88% of them seen once, and the ten largest clones take roughly 9.1%. Germline values: CDR1 SGHNT, CDR2 YYREEE (reference sequence). This CDR3 has 14 amino acids. Trimming took off 1 base at V and 2 bases at J, with 8 bases between the two ends. V usage is TRBV5-4 and J usage is TRBJ2-3; no reliable D call. What was sequenced was peripheral blood. The receptor comes from a human donor in a cohort sampled during active COVID-19. The DNA for the CDR3 is TGTGCCAGCAGCTTGACCGGTAACACAGATACGCAGTATTTT. It specifies CASSLTGNTDTQYF.